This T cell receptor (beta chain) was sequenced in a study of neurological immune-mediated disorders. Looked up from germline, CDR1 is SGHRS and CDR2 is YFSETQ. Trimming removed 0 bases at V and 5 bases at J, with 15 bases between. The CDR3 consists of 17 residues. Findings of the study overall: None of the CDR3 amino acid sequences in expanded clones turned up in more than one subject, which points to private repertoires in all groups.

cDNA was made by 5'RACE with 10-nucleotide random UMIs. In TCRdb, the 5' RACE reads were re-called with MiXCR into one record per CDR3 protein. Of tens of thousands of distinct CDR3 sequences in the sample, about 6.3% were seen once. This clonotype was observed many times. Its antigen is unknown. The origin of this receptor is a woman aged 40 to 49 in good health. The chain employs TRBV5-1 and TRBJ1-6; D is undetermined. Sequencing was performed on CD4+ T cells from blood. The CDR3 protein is CASSLEPLGPDNSPLHF. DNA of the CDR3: TGCGCCAGCAGCTTGGAACCTTTGGGTCCGGATAATTCACCCCTCCACTTT. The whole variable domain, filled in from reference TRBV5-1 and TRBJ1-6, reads KAGVTQTPRYLIKTRGQQVTLSCSPISGHRSVSWYQQTPGQGLQFLFEYFSETQRNKGNFPGRFSGRQFSNSRSEMNVSTLELGDSALYLCASSLEPLGPDNSPLHFGNGTRLTVT.